This T cell receptor (beta chain) was identified in a study of T-cell memory formation after mild COVID-19. Study in general: TCR clusters largely stayed donor specific. Whole-study results and caveats: Whether second-wave clones peaking at day 37 were SARS-CoV-2 specific went unconfirmed. Shrinking CD4+ clones resided mostly in CM and EM, and CD8+ ones in EMRA.

This clonotype was detected ten times or more. The antigen is unknown. This CDR3 region has 14 residues. V was shortened by 5 bases and J by 2 bases, with 13 bases between the two germline ends. Germline lookup yields CDR1 KGHSH and CDR2 LQKENI. TCRdb processed the 5' RACE reads anew with MiXCR; each CDR3 protein has one entry. Here the sample spans about 350,000 distinct CDR3 sequences, approximately 13% being singletons. V is TRBV18 and J is TRBJ2-7; possibly TRBD1 for D (5 bases). The sequencing sample was made of PBMCs or a T cell subset sorted from them (not recorded which). The TCR comes from a man between 18 and 35 years old who had mild COVID-19 (a few samples of this study predate the infection). Cell type and time point are not known. CDR3 protein: CASSKDQGPYEQYF. CDR3 coding DNA: TGTGCCAGCTCAAAAGACCAGGGTCCCTACGAGCAGTACTTC.